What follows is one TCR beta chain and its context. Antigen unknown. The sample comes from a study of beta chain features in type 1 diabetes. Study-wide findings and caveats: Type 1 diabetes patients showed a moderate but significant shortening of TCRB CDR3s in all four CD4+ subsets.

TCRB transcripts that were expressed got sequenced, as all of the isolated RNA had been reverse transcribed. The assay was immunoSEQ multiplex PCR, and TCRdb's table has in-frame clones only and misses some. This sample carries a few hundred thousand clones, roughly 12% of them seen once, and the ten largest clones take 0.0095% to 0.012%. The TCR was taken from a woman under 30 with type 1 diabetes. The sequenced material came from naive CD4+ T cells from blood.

CDR3 nucleotides: TGTGCCAGCAGCGTAGAACCAGCGGGGCTATCTTACGAGCAGTACTTC. It translates to CASSVEPAGLSYEQYF. This chain joins TRBV9 and TRBJ2-7, with TRBD2 identical over 7 bases. The CDR3 contains 16 residues. J gave up 4 bases and V 0 bases, and 10 bases lay outside the gene matches. The germline V gene encodes CDR1 SGDLS and CDR2 YYNGEE.